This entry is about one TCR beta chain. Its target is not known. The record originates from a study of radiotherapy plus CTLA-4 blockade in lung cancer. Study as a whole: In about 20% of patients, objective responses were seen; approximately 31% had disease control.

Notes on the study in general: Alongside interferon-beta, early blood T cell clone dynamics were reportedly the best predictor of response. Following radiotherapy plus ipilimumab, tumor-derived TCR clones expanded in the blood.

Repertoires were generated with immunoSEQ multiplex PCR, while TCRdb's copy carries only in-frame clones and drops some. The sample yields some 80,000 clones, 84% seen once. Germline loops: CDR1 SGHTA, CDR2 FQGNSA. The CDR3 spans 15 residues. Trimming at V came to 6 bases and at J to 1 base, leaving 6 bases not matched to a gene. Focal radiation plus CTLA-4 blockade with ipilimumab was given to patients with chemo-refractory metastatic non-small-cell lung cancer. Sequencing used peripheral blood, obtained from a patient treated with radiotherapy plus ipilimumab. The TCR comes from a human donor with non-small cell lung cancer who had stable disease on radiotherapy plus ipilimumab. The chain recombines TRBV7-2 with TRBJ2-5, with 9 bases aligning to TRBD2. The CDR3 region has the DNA TGTGCCAGCAGACAGAGCGGGGGGCCCCAAGAGACCCAGTACTTC. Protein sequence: CASRQSGGPQETQYF.